The source of this T cell receptor beta chain is a study of T cell responses to AZD1222 COVID-19 vaccine. As for the study in general: Pooling of second doses given at about 4 or about 12 weeks was done. Findings and caveats of the study: Donors, mostly white British, included more females; clonal diversity was possibly underestimated. Rises in breadth and depth of Spike-specific TCRs came after two AZD1222 doses.

Only in-frame clones appear in the TCRdb table, and some are missing; sequencing was by immunoSEQ multiplex PCR. This repertoire shows some 120,000 clones, about nine tenths found once; its top ten account for 4.5% to 5%. Comments on this clone: What it recognizes is unknown.

The sample in question was peripheral blood, obtained on day 0 of AZD1222 vaccination. The receptor comes from an adult in good health.

The CDR3 DNA is TGCGCCAGCAGCCTGGGCCCGGAAAGCAATCAGCCCCAGCATTTT. Encoded protein: CASSLGPESNQPQHF. The V call is TRBV4-3, the J call TRBJ1-5; no clear D. The CDR3 consists of 15 residues. CDR1 is LGHNA, CDR2 YSLEER, per germline. Trimming took 4 bases from V and 1 from J, leaving 11 bases between them.